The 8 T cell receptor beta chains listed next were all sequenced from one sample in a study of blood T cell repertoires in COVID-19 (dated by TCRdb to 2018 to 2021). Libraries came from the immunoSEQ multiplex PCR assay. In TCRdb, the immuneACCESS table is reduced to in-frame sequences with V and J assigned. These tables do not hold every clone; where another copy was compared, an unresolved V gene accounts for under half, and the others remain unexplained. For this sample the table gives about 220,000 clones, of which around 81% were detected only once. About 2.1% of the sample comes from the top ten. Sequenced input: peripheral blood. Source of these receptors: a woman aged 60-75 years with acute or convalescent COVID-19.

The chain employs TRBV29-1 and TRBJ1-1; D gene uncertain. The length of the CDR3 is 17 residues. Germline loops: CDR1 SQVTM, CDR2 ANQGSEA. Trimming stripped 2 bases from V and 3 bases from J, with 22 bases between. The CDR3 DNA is TGCAGCGTTGAATCGAGAGGGAGAACACCCACGGACACTGAAGCTTTCTTT. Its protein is CSVESRGRTPTDTEAFF.

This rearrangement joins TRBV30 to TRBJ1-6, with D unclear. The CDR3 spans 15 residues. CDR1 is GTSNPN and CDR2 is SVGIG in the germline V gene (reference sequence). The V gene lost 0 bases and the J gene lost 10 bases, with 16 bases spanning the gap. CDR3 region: CAWSVAPGSESPLHF. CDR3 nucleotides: TGTGCCTGGAGTGTCGCCCCGGGAAGCGAATCACCCCTCCACTTT.

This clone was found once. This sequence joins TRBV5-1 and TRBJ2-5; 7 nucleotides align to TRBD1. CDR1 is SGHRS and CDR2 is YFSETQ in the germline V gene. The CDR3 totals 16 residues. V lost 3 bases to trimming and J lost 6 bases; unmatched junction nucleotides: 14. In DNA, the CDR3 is TGCGCCAGCAGCTACGGACCCTCGACAGGGCAGAAGACCCAGTACTTC. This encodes CASSYGPSTGQKTQYF.

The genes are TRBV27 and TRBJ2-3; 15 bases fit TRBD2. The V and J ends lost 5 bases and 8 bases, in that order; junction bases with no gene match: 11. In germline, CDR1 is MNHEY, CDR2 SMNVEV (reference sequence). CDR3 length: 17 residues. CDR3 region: CASSDWTSGGALGTQYF. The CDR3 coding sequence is TGTGCCAGCAGTGACTGGACTAGCGGGGGGGCCTTAGGTACGCAGTATTTT.

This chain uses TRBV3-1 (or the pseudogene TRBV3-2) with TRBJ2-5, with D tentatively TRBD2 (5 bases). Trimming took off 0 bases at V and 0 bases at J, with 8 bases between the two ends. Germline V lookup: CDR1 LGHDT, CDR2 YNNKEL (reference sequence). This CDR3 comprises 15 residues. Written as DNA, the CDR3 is TGTGCCAGCAGCCAAGATCCCGGGGACCAAGAGACCCAGTACTTC. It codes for CASSQDPGDQETQYF.

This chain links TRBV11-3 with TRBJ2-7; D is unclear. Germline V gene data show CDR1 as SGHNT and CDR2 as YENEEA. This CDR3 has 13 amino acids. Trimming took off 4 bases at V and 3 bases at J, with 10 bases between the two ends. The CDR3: CASSYGSDYEQYF. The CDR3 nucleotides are TGTGCCAGCAGCTACGGGTCCGACTACGAGCAGTACTTC.

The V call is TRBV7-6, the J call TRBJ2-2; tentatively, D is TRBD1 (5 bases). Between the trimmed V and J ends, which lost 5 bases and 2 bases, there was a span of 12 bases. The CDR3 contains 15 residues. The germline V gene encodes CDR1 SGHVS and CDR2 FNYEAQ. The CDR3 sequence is CASSPRTKNTGELFF. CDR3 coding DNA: TGTGCCAGCAGCCCCAGGACAAAAAACACCGGGGAGCTGTTTTTT.

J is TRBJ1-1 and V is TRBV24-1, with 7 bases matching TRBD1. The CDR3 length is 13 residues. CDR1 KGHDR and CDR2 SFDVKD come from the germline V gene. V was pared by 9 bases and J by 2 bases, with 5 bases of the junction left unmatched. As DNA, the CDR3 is TGTGCCACCCGACAGGGCTCTAACACTGAAGCTTTCTTT. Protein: CATRQGSNTEAFF.